This is a list of T cell receptor beta chains from one sample in a study of blood T cells in healthy people across ages. TCRdb passed the 5' RACE reads through MiXCR, listing each CDR3 protein once. Altogether 780,000 or so distinct CDR3 sequences are present, 20% to 25% being singletons, with the ten largest covering roughly 3.8%. The same data also went into a second study, on T cells of mothers and their children.

The material sequenced was blood. These receptors originate from a boy under 18 in good health. The CDR3 runs from the conserved cysteine through the conserved F or W. The D gene is left open where the match is weak. A row's size may be missing; if present it is once, few, many or a size class.

>TRBJ2-5|many|TRBD2|TRBV5-6
TGTGCCAGCAGCTACCCACGTCTAGCGGGCCCACAAGAGACCCAGTACTTC
CASSYPRLAGPQETQYF
>TRBJ2-7|-|-|TRBV4-3
TGCGCCAGCAGCCAAGATCATTCGGGACACTCCTACGAGCAGTACTTC
CASSQDHSGHSYEQYF
>TRBJ2-7|-|-|TRBV29-1
TGCAGCGTTGAAGATCTGGGGAACGAGCAGTACTTC
CSVEDLGNEQYF
>TRBJ1-4|many|TRBD1|TRBV27
TGTGCCAGCAGTTTAGGGACAGGGGCTAATGAAAAACTGTTTTTT
CASSLGTGANEKLFF
>TRBJ2-5|few|TRBD1|TRBV11-3
TGTGCCAGCAGCCCGCGAACAGGGGTAGAGACCCAGTACTTC
CASSPRTGVETQYF
>TRBJ1-5|few|-|TRBV20-1
TGCAGTGCGGAAACCCTTCTTTACAGGGCCTGGGGTCAACGGGCCCAGCATTTT
CSAETLLYRAWGQRAQHF
>TRBJ2-3|few|-|TRBV27
TGTGCCAGCAGTCCAGATCAAATCACAGATACGCAGTATTTT
CASSPDQITDTQYF
>TRBJ2-3|-|TRBD2|TRBV7-2
TGTGCCAGCAGCTCTGCGGGACTAGCGGGGGGTTTAGATACGCAGTATTTT
CASSSAGLAGGLDTQYF
>TRBJ2-1|many|-|TRBV7-2
TGTGCCAGCAGCTTAAACTCCTACAATGAGCAGTTCTTC
CASSLNSYNEQFF
>TRBJ2-1|many|TRBD1|TRBV6-5
TGTGCCAGCAGCGGGACAGACTCCTACAATGAGCAGTTCTTC
CASSGTDSYNEQFF
>TRBJ2-1|-|TRBD2|TRBV6-2/TRBV6-3
TGTGCCAGCAGGGGACTAGCGGGGGGACTTGGCGGCAATGAGCAGTTCTTC
CASRGLAGGLGGNEQFF
>TRBJ2-1|few|TRBD2|TRBV27
TGTGCCAGCAGTTTCCCACTGGGCGGGGGGACTTACAATGAGCAGTTCTTC
CASSFPLGGGTYNEQFF
>TRBJ2-6|few|-|TRBV3-1
TGTGCCAGCAGCCCAACAGGGATTGCTGGGGCCAACGTCCTGACTTTC
CASSPTGIAGANVLTF
>TRBJ2-1|few|-|TRBV6-1
TGTGCCAGCAGTGCCTCGGGGGGCTCGTCTTACAATGAGCAGTTCTTC
CASSASGGSSYNEQFF
>TRBJ2-5|-|-|TRBV7-2
TGTGCCAGCAGCTTAATTTCCGGGGCCAACGGGGAGACCCAGTACTTC
CASSLISGANGETQYF
>TRBJ2-7|few|TRBD1|TRBV4-3
TGCGCCAGCAGCCAAGAGGCCTCCGACAGGGCCCACGAGCAGTACTTC
CASSQEASDRAHEQYF
>TRBJ2-5|few|-|TRBV18
TGTGCCAGCTCACCACCCCAGGCCCGTGAGTTCTTC
CASSPPQAREFF
>TRBJ2-1|once|TRBD2|TRBV6-1
TGTGCCAGCAGTGCACGGGGGGGCCGGTTCGTTTGGGATGAGCAGTTCTTC
CASSARGGRFVWDEQFF